This T cell receptor (beta chain) was profiled in a study of cytomegalovirus exposure and HLA in healthy donors (dated by TCRdb to about 2017). At the level of the whole study: In an earlier analysis of some 610 of the donors, 276 Gb of sequence data and 90 million to 130 million unique TCR beta sequences from about 190 million T cells were reported. The study aimed to test whether cataloging public T cell receptors could reveal signatures of past pathogen exposure. Every repertoire in the discovery cohort had been generated on one and the same sequencing platform. The study combined high-throughput TCR immunosequencing, statistical association of individual TCRs with disease status, and machine learning to predict cytomegalovirus infection status. In a later analysis, previously published TCR beta repertoires from 666 donors were re-analyzed and high-resolution HLA genotyping was added so that TCR occurrence patterns could be studied. The number of typed donors differed by locus: about 620-640 for A, B, C, DRB1 and DQB1; approximately 540 for DQA1; 606 for DPA1; and 400 to 480 for DPB1. Roughly five DR-DQ haplotypes were handled as single units for association and clustering, since linkage in the cohort was strong. The study used immunosequencing to profile the T cell repertoires of approximately 690 subjects and linked those repertoires to cytomegalovirus serostatus. Donor age, sex, ethnicity and CMV serostatus were compiled alongside the repertoire data. In the later analysis, no new phenotypic data were used to find candidate immune exposures; instead, reliance was placed on TCR beta sequences and their occurrence across donors. Class I and class II HLA loci were covered by the typing at four-digit resolution. Genome-wide SNP genotypes for about 65% of the roughly 700 donors were used in a later genetic analysis, which treated that subset as a discovery cohort. An earlier analysis of 587 of the donors used high-throughput TCR beta sequencing to judge whether each TCR beta V gene segment behaved as functional or pseudogenic. Of the roughly 400 genotyped donors, over 65% fell in the genetic ancestry cluster associated with self-reported Caucasian donors. Across around 400 genotyped donors of the cohort, an average of about 240,000 unique TCR beta nucleotide sequences per donor were sequenced, and around 20% of those sequences were non-productive. In addition to the first cohort of 666 subjects, a separate validation cohort of under 150 different subjects was used. Around 320 gigabases of sequencing data and around 87 million unique TCR sequences were included in an early release covering about 620 HLA-typed donors.

The cohort consisted of some 670 healthy bone marrow donors. Cohort members were all nominally healthy when sampled, although unrecorded immune exposures were likely present. The donor was CMV seropositive and belonged to the group of 250 to 300 seropositive cohort members. Every donor gave a peripheral blood sample, and the peripheral blood mononuclear cells from that sample were used for TCR beta sequencing. Genomic DNA was extracted from the blood cell samples with the Qiagen DNeasy Blood Extraction Kit. On this clone: Its antigen remains unidentified. Base-call qualities are not available, and no considerably larger clone is one nucleotide away.

Trimming takes 4 bases off V and 1 base off J; junction bases not matched to a gene: 12. The CDR1 and CDR2 encoded by the germline V gene are LGHNA and YNFKEQ. Inclusive of the bounding cysteine and phenylalanine, the CDR3 is 18 residues long. Left in the record is the CDR3 DNA by itself, 54 bases read in frame from the first base. Overall study results and their limits: In a later analysis, several top co-occurrence clusters were reported to appear linked to parvovirus B19, influenza, CMV and Epstein-Barr virus. Presence/absence analyses assumed roughly uniform sequencing depth across donors, an assumption that may not hold. CMV serostatus was the only immune exposure information available for the cohort. Correlated functional status among segregating V segments might reflect linkage disequilibrium, but an unknown experimental factor could not be ruled out. Assigning TCR associations to individual alleles was difficult when HLA alleles, especially DR and DQ, strongly co-occurred. Three of the identified cytomegalovirus-associated TCR beta chains were confirmed in vitro to be specific for cytomegalovirus antigens. Compared with the approximately 700-donor mean, donors in an Asian-associated ancestry cluster had fewer N-insertions in productive TCRs, according to a later genetic analysis. A later genetic analysis associated a missense DCLRE1C variant with V-gene and J-gene trimming of TCR beta chains, and an independent cohort replicated the association. The authors suggested that the approach could potentially be generalized to other disease states and immunological phenotypes. In a later analysis, HLA-associated TCR beta chains showed more clonal expansion and lower generation probabilities than non-associated chains that were equally common. The classifier was reported to diagnose cytomegalovirus status with high specificity and sensitivity in both the original and validation cohorts. Most CMV-associated TCR beta chains appeared to be HLA-restricted in a later analysis, and the HLA associations seemed to be driven largely by CMV exposure. The cohort was sequenced for TCR beta chains only, and without alpha or paired-chain data the features that could be detected were limited. While some public TCRs were present in many individuals, most TCR sequences turned up only very rarely across donors. In the study, 150 to 200 TCR beta chains were listed as associated with cytomegalovirus. In a later analysis, TCR association rates were found to vary across HLA loci, with the most associated TCRs seen for DRB1 alleles and the fewest for HLA-C alleles. A further reported finding was that TCR beta sequences accurately predicted the HLA-A and HLA-B alleles for most subjects in the first cohort. An earlier analysis of approximately 530 of the donors showed that most TCR beta V segments appeared in productive rearrangements either about 87% or about 30% of the time, which broadly matched IMGT annotations. The 87-base-pair reads could not distinguish some IMGT-functional V segments, including TRBV6-2 and TRBV6-3, so those segments were excluded. The sequencing pipeline was judged likely to have produced a cluster of highly shared sequence variants as a technical artifact. The earlier analysis of 587 of the donors excluded some 16 rarely observed V segments, including chromosome 9 orphons, because counts were too low. In a later analysis, some 18,000 TCR beta sequences were associated with specific HLA alleles at a false discovery rate of 0.05. Because some donors lacked HLA typing at each locus, the association tests relied only on the typed subset.

The method behind the library was the immunoSEQ multiplex PCR assay. For the multiplex PCR, a mixture combining 60 forward primers for TCR Vbeta segments and 13 reverse primers for TCR Jbeta segments was used. Amplification of the CDR3 region of rearranged TCR beta genes was performed with a multiplex PCR assay on genomic DNA. On the Illumina HiSeq System, the amplified TCR beta libraries were sequenced as 87-base-pair reads. Concerning the study's data processing: In a later analysis, some 80 million unique TCR beta chains were counted across the 500 to 850 repertoires, and about 10 million of these chains were shared by at least two donors. Raw reads were error-corrected and collapsed into unique sequences with a nearest-neighbor algorithm that merged closely related sequences to remove PCR and sequencing errors. Alignment of CDR3 sequences to IMGT reference sequences was used to assign V, D and J gene segments. For a sequence to be retained, at least a six-nucleotide match to both a V gene segment and a J gene segment was required. A rearrangement was called productive if the CDR3 had no stop codons and remained in frame with V and J, and every other rearrangement was called non-productive. CDR3 was defined according to IMGT convention as the region running from the second conserved V-encoded cysteine to the conserved J-encoded phenylalanine. The earlier analysis of roughly 590 of the donors excluded any sequence lacking an unambiguous match to a single V gene segment. An earlier analysis of a few hundred of the donors called V segments functional above 56.7% productive rearrangements and segregating when the between-donor standard deviation exceeded 5%. To diagnose cytomegalovirus status from the catalog of TCR beta chain sequences, a statistical classification framework was built. V and J gene assignment, in a later analysis, came from comparing TCR nucleotide sequences with IMGT/GENE-DB human TR gene sequences. The TCRdist pipeline was used in a later analysis to assign CDR3 sequences and most-parsimonious VDJ recombination scenarios. A later analysis defined each TCR beta chain by its CDR3 amino acid sequence plus V-gene family, and excluded reads lacking a unique V-gene family. As a way to deal with suspected cross-contamination and a sequencing artifact, a later analysis dropped under 600 nucleotide sequences that were highly shared and had low generation probability. A later analysis calculated a clonal expansion index for each public chain from normalized within-repertoire ranks of inferred template counts. A later analysis computed generation probabilities with a VDJ recombination model fitted to out-of-frame rearrangements, and checked the results against IGoR. Hypergeometric tests were used in a later analysis to score TCR-TCR, TCR-HLA and TCR-CMV co-occurrence, with a repertoire-size bias correction applied to the TCR pairs. In a later analysis, false discovery rates were estimated by permuting HLA or CMV assignments 20 times. A later analysis grouped co-occurring TCRs with DBSCAN, adding TCRdist sequence similarity when clustering within HLA-allele-positive subsets. Co-occurrence clustering excluded repertoires with fewer than 30,000 or more than 120,000 public chains, plus five with anomalous nucleotide sharing. Imported from immuneACCESS, the table was reduced by TCRdb to in-frame sequences with V and J called. These copies leave out some clones; in studies compared against another copy, an unresolved V gene accounts for under half, and the cause of the remainder is not known. V and J calls and clone size come straight from that table; D and trimming were deduced from the DNA. The sample table contains roughly 160,000 clones; only one count was recorded for approximately 80% of them. In total, the top ten clones hold around a tenth of the sample.

The sample was PBMCs. The receptor was derived from a man between 45 and 60 years old in good health and CMV-seropositive. The chain is encoded by TRBV4-2 joined to TRBJ2-5; the central 10 bases match TRBD2. The CDR3 protein: CASSPEAVLAGAQETQYF. In nucleotide form, the sequence is TGTGCCAGCAGCCCAGAAGCCGTTCTAGCGGGAGCCCAAGAGACCCAGTACTTC.